This T cell receptor beta chain was sequenced in a study of shared clonotypes between healthy human individuals. In replicate PCRs of sorted subsets, about 190 ng DNA, approximately 28,000 T cell genomes, was used. Only in-frame clones appear in the TCRdb table, and some are missing; sequencing was by immunoSEQ multiplex PCR. The sample has 850,000 to 1,200,000 clones; approximately 70% are singletons. Germline V CDR1 and CDR2: MGHRA, YSYEKL. Trimming removed 7 bases from V and 10 bases from J; junction bases left unmatched: 15. This CDR3 has 17 amino acids. The origin of this receptor is a man in his late teens or twenties in good health. V usage is TRBV4-1 and J usage is TRBJ1-6; 11 positions agree with TRBD1. The specimen sequenced was memory CD4+ T cells sorted from blood. Subset here: CD45RA-negative fraction. CDR3 DNA sequence: TGCGCCAGCACCATTTTGGGACAGGGGGGATCAGGGTCACCCCTCCACTTT. It translates to CASTILGQGGSGSPLHF.